The 32 T cell receptor beta chains in this list originate from one sample, sequenced in a study of chemoradiotherapy in HPV16-positive cancers. TCRdb's copy holds only in-frame clones and misses some; the assay was immunoSEQ multiplex PCR. The sample lists some 12,000 clones; roughly 88% were seen once. The source was blood, collected from a patient who underwent chemoradiotherapy. Receptors were obtained from a human donor with HPV-associated anogenital cancer.

This clone has only one observation. The gene calls are TRBV5-4 and TRBJ2-7, with a weak D call TRBD2 (6 bases). The CDR3 runs 14 residues. Germline loops: CDR1 SGHNT, CDR2 YYREEE (reference sequence). V lost 2 bases, J lost 3 bases, and 12 bases lay in between. CDR3 nucleotides: TGTGCCAGCAGCTTTGGCGGGGAGGTCTACGAGCAGTACTTC. The encoded protein is CASSFGGEVYEQYF.

V usage is TRBV2 and J usage is TRBJ2-5, with D possibly being TRBD2 (5 bases). Between the trimmed V and J ends, which lost 2 bases and 2 bases, there was a span of 9 bases. Germline-derived CDR1 and CDR2 are SNHLY and FYNNEI. This CDR3 has 14 amino acids. The CDR3 sequence: CASSETRGQETQYF. The CDR3 DNA reads as TGTGCCAGCAGTGAAACCCGCGGGCAAGAGACCCAGTACTTC.

V is TRBV9 and J is TRBJ1-1; D may be TRBD1 (5 bases). Germline CDR1 is SGDLS and CDR2 is YYNGEE. The CDR3 covers 14 residues. V was pared by 1 base and J by 5 bases, with 12 bases between. This chain's CDR3 is CASSVSGEGTEAFF. DNA of the CDR3: TGTGCCAGCAGCGTATCAGGTGAGGGGACTGAAGCTTTCTTT.

The chain uses TRBV14 and TRBJ1-1; 9 nucleotides align to TRBD1. CDR1 and CDR2 (germline): SGHDN, FVKESK. J gave up 6 bases and V 7 bases, and 9 bases lay outside the gene matches. The CDR3 has 14 residues. The CDR3 protein is CASTQGQGGSEAFF. CDR3 DNA sequence: TGTGCCAGCACCCAGGGACAGGGCGGGTCTGAAGCTTTCTTT.

This chain uses TRBV7-3 with TRBJ2-5; 7 nucleotides line up with TRBD2. CDR3 length equals 14 residues. V dropped 1 base and J dropped 5; count of bases not matched to a gene: 4. CDR1 is SGHTA and CDR2 is FQGTGA in the germline V gene. The CDR3 spells CASSLRGGDETQYF. The DNA of the CDR3 is TGTGCCAGCAGCTTAAGGGGGGGGGATGAGACCCAGTACTTC.

The count of this clone is one. The chain combines TRBV30 with TRBJ1-4, with D unclear. Trimming pared 3 bases from V and 8 bases from J, leaving 16 bases between. The length of the CDR3 is 14 residues. CDR1 and CDR2 from the germline V gene are GTSNPN and SVGIG (reference sequence). The CDR3 DNA is TGTGCCTGGAGCCCCACGCCCTACAGCGAAAAACTGTTTTTT. This translates into CAWSPTPYSEKLFF.

A single count supports this clone. The V and J genes are TRBV7-9 and TRBJ2-7, with D tentatively TRBD1 (6 bases). V was clipped by 8 bases and J by 5 bases, with 16 bases between them. CDR3 size: 13 residues. Germline V gene sequence: CDR1 SEHNR, CDR2 FQNEAQ (reference sequence). CDR3 bases: TGTGCCAGCGCCCGTCAGGGGTCGAACGAGCAGTACTTC. Translation: CASARQGSNEQYF.

The rearrangement links TRBV29-1 to TRBJ1-5; D remains ambiguous. In germline, CDR1 is SQVTM, CDR2 ANQGSEA. The CDR3 extends over 16 amino acids. The ends were cut back, 5 bases at V and 6 bases at J, with 23 bases in the middle. CDR3 residues: CSVSFGSDPSGQPQHF. As DNA, the CDR3 is TGCAGCGTTTCTTTTGGCTCGGATCCGTCGGGTCAGCCCCAGCATTTT.

The genes are TRBV9 and TRBJ2-1; D possibly corresponds to TRBD2 (7 bases). Germline V gene data show CDR1 as SGDLS and CDR2 as YYNGEE. V lost 0 bases and J 4 bases, leaving 17 bases between the germline ends. CDR3 length: 17 residues. CDR3 sequence: CASSVGGGVPSYNEQFF. Written as DNA, the CDR3 is TGTGCCAGCAGCGTAGGAGGGGGGGTGCCCTCGTACAATGAGCAGTTCTTC.

The chain uses TRBV27 and TRBJ1-6, with 7 bases lining up with TRBD1. Germline values: CDR1 MNHEY, CDR2 SMNVEV (reference sequence). The length of the CDR3 is 16 residues. Trimming took 8 bases from V and 4 from J; bases not matched to a gene: 11. The CDR3 reads CASSRTGSLYNSPLHF. The CDR3 DNA sequence: TGTGCCAGCTCCCGGACAGGATCTTTGTATAATTCACCCCTCCACTTT.

This clone came up once. The chain employs TRBV5-4 and TRBJ2-7; 13 bases map to TRBD2. J lost 2 bases, V lost 4 bases, and 3 bases had no gene match. This CDR3 comprises 15 residues. Germline CDR1 reads SGHNT; CDR2 reads YYREEE (reference sequence). The CDR3 nucleotides read TGTGCCAGCAGCCCTGGACTAGCGGGGGCCTACGAGCAGTACTTC. Residues: CASSPGLAGAYEQYF.

The V call is TRBV7-2, the J call TRBJ2-7, with 7 positions matching TRBD2. This CDR3 region has 16 residues. The ends lost 5 bases at V and 2 bases at J; junction bases unmatched: 12. Germline V gene data show CDR1 as SGHTA and CDR2 as FQGNSA. The chain's CDR3 is CASSQTKRGGPYEQYF. CDR3 nucleotides: TGTGCCAGCAGCCAAACGAAGCGGGGCGGACCCTACGAGCAGTACTTC.

This chain connects TRBV6-5 to TRBJ1-4; D is unresolved. The CDR3 extends over 14 amino acids. The ends were cut back, 0 bases at V and 8 bases at J, with 10 bases in the middle. CDR1 and CDR2 (germline): MNHEY, SVGAGI. In DNA, the CDR3 is TGTGCCAGCAGTTACTCAGGACGTCAAGAAAAACTGTTTTTT. Translation: CASSYSGRQEKLFF.

DNA of the CDR3: TGCGCCAGCAGCCCCGGGGATCAGGGGGCCAGTGGCTACACCTTC. This sequence encodes CASSPGDQGASGYTF. The V call is TRBV5-1, the J call TRBJ1-2; 8 nucleotides line up with TRBD1. Germline trimming cut 4 bases from V and 7 bases from J; bases unmatched to any gene: 12. The length of the CDR3 is 15 residues. Looked up from germline, CDR1 is SGHRS and CDR2 is YFSETQ.

The chain is built from TRBV7-9 and TRBJ1-1, with D maybe TRBD1 (5 bases). This CDR3 is built from 13 residues. V shed 0 bases and J shed 6 bases, with 8 bases lying between them. Germline CDR1 and CDR2: SEHNR and FQNEAQ (reference sequence). DNA for the CDR3: TGTGCCAGCAGCTTAGCCAGGGAGGCTGAAGCTTTCTTT. Encoded protein: CASSLAREAEAFF.

This chain joins TRBV30 and TRBJ2-5, with 12 bases matching TRBD2. Germline V gene lookup returns CDR1 GTSNPN and CDR2 SVGIG (reference sequence). This CDR3 contains 15 residues. V gave up 3 bases and J gave up 5 bases; unmatched junction bases: 7. This CDR3 is CAWRAGLAGRETQYF. Written as DNA, the CDR3 is TGTGCCTGGAGAGCTGGACTAGCGGGGAGGGAGACCCAGTACTTC.

The gene calls are TRBV4-1 and TRBJ1-4; 8 bases match TRBD1. The V gene end was trimmed by 3 bases and the J gene end by 9 bases; junction bases not matched to a gene: 9. CDR1 and CDR2 from the germline V gene are MGHRA and YSYEKL. The CDR3 extends over 15 amino acids. The CDR3 sequence is CASSHPGDRQKKLFF. The CDR3 DNA follows: TGCGCCAGCAGCCACCCCGGGGACAGGCAGAAAAAACTGTTTTTT.

The rearrangement joins TRBV13 to TRBJ1-5; TRBD1 is a possible D gene (5 bases). The CDR3 is made up of 15 amino acids. The V gene lost 0 bases and the J gene lost 7 bases, with 13 bases spanning the gap. Germline CDR1 is PRHDT and CDR2 is FYEKMQ (reference sequence). The CDR3 loop is CASSLGGPSRQPQHF. DNA of the CDR3: TGTGCCAGCAGCTTAGGGGGACCCAGTAGACAGCCCCAGCATTTT.

V and J are TRBV5-5 and TRBJ1-5, with D unclear. The CDR3 consists of 16 residues. The V gene lost 0 bases and the J gene lost 0 bases, with 10 bases spanning the gap. Germline loops: CDR1 SGHKS, CDR2 YYEKEE (reference sequence). Here the CDR3 reads CASSLVGSDSNQPQHF. CDR3 sequence (DNA): TGTGCCAGCAGCTTGGTGGGTTCTGATAGCAATCAGCCCCAGCATTTT.

The rearrangement uses TRBV5-4 and TRBJ2-3; perhaps TRBD1 as D (6 bases). V was pared by 2 bases and J by 0 bases, with 10 bases between. This CDR3 has 15 amino acids. Germline V gene data show CDR1 as SGHNT and CDR2 as YYREEE (reference sequence). CDR3 DNA: TGTGCCAGCAGCTTAGACAGGAGAAGCACAGATACGCAGTATTTT. It is translated as CASSLDRRSTDTQYF.

This chain uses TRBV27 with TRBJ2-7; tentative D call: TRBD1 (6 bases). Germline V gene lookup returns CDR1 MNHEY and CDR2 SMNVEV (reference sequence). The V gene lost 5 bases and the J gene lost 6 bases, with 17 bases spanning the gap. CDR3 length equals 14 residues. For the CDR3, the DNA is TGTGCCAGCAGTCACCGGGACATTACCCGCGAGCAGTACTTC. It encodes CASSHRDITREQYF.

The V call is TRBV13, the J call TRBJ1-6; no definite D call. The CDR3 spans 13 residues. The V gene's germline CDR1 is PRHDT and CDR2 FYEKMQ (reference sequence). Trimming removed 5 bases at V and 10 bases at J, with 12 bases between. As DNA, the CDR3 is TGTGCCAGCAGCCCGGACCTGGGATCACCCCTCCACTTT. Translation: CASSPDLGSPLHF. Drawing the rest from reference TRBV13 and TRBJ1-6, the complete variable domain is AAGVIQSPRHLIKEKRETATLKCYPIPRHDTVYWYQQGPGQDPQFLISFYEKMQSDKGSIPDRFSAQQFSDYHSELNMSSLELGDSALYFCASSPDLGSPLHFGNGTRLTVT.

The rearrangement links TRBV7-7 to TRBJ2-3; D perhaps matches TRBD1 (6 bases). The ends were cut back, 1 base at V and 3 bases at J, with 8 bases in the middle. The CDR3 contains 14 residues. CDR1 SSHAT and CDR2 FNYEAQ come from the germline V gene (reference sequence). Written as DNA, the CDR3 is TGTGCCAGCAGCTTAGGGGGGCTGACAGATACGCAGTATTTT. Translated, it gives CASSLGGLTDTQYF.

CDR3 bases: TGTGCCAGCAGCGGGGACAGGGTGTTGGCTTTCTTT. This sequence encodes CASSGDRVLAFF. The rearrangement uses TRBV2 and TRBJ1-1; the match to TRBD1 covers 9 bases. The CDR3 loop spans 12 amino acids. CDR1 SNHLY and CDR2 FYNNEI come from the germline V gene. With 6 bases clipped from V and 11 bases from J, the junction kept 7 bases outside the gene matches. Together with reference TRBV2 and TRBJ1-1, the CDR3 gives the full variable domain: EPEVTQTPSHQVTQMGQEVILRCVPISNHLYFYWYRQILGQKVEFLVSFYNNEISEKSEIFDDQFSVERPDGSNFTLKIRSTKLEDSAMYFCASSGDRVLAFFGQGTRLTVV.

This clone is a singleton in its sample. The rearrangement joins TRBV5-5 to TRBJ2-7, with 8 bases identical to TRBD2. V trimming: 0 bases; J trimming: 2 bases; junction bases outside the gene matches: 4. This CDR3 has 15 amino acids. CDR1 is SGHKS, CDR2 YYEKEE, per germline (reference sequence). The CDR3 bases are TGTGCCAGCAGCTTGGGGGGCGGGGGGACCTACGAGCAGTACTTC. Its protein product is CASSLGGGGTYEQYF.

The chain couples TRBV5-8 to TRBJ2-5, with D perhaps assigned TRBD1 or TRBD2 (5 bases each). CDR1 SGHTS and CDR2 YDEGEE come from the germline V gene. V dropped 2 bases and J dropped 4 bases, with 9 bases sitting between them. The CDR3 has 13 amino acids. CDR3 region: CASSLRGRETQYF. CDR3 nucleotide sequence: TGTGCCAGCAGCTTACGGGGCAGAGAGACCCAGTACTTC. The complete variable domain, with remaining parts taken from reference TRBV5-8 and TRBJ2-5, reads EAGVTQSPTHLIKTRGQQATLRCSPISGHTSVYWYQQALGLGLQFLLWYDEGEERNRGNFPPRFSGRQFPNYSSELNVNALELEDSALYLCASSLRGRETQYFGPGTRLLVL.

The chain employs TRBV11-2 and TRBJ1-2, with D possibly matching TRBD1 (5 bases). The V gene's germline CDR1 is SGHAT and CDR2 FQNNGV. Trimming removed 3 bases at V and 4 bases at J, with 15 bases between. The CDR3 is 15 residues long. This CDR3 is CASSLPPQGSYGYTF. The DNA for the CDR3 is TGTGCCAGCAGCTTGCCACCCCAGGGATCCTATGGCTACACCTTC.

This chain links TRBV30 with TRBJ1-2; D is uncertain. Per germline, CDR1 GTSNPN and CDR2 SVGIG (reference sequence). Trimming shortened V by 0 bases and J by 8 bases, and 13 bases separated the two germline ends. CDR3 length equals 13 residues. This CDR3 is CAWSVRGLLGYTF. CDR3 nucleotides: TGTGCCTGGAGTGTACGGGGTCTTTTGGGCTACACCTTC.

The chain carries TRBV6-1 and TRBJ2-3, with D unresolved. V lost 4 bases to trimming and J lost 0 bases, with 5 bases between them. CDR1 and CDR2 (germline): MNHNS, SASEGT. This CDR3 spans 13 amino acids. This chain's CDR3 is CASSGHSTDTQYF. The CDR3 DNA follows: TGTGCCAGCAGTGGGCATAGCACAGATACGCAGTATTTT.

This chain joins TRBV4-3 and TRBJ1-6, with 9 bases fitting TRBD1. This CDR3 is 15 amino acids long. The V gene end was trimmed by 0 bases and the J gene end by 7 bases; junction bases not matched to a gene: 1. Germline assignment: CDR1 LGHNA and CDR2 YSLEER. The CDR3 here is CASSQEGTGNSPLHF. For the CDR3, the DNA is TGCGCCAGCAGCCAAGAGGGGACAGGGAATTCACCCCTCCACTTT.

This clone was seen just once. V usage is TRBV10-1 and J usage is TRBJ2-5; no clear D. The V end was cut by 0 bases, the J end by 10 bases, with 12 bases between. Germline loops: CDR1 WNHNN, CDR2 SYGVQD (reference sequence). The CDR3 is 13 residues long. The CDR3 reads CASSESLSARQYF. Here the CDR3 DNA reads TGCGCCAGCAGTGAGTCCCTTTCGGCTCGCCAGTACTTC.

The chain couples TRBV4-3 to TRBJ2-7; D possibly corresponds to TRBD1 (5 bases). The CDR3 length is 14 residues. Per the germline V gene, CDR1 is LGHNA and CDR2 is YSLEER. Trimming cost V 4 bases and J 6 bases, with 16 bases left between them. The CDR3 DNA reads TGCGCCAGCAGCCCCCGGACCCCAGGGTTCGAGCAGTACTTC. Translated, it gives CASSPRTPGFEQYF.